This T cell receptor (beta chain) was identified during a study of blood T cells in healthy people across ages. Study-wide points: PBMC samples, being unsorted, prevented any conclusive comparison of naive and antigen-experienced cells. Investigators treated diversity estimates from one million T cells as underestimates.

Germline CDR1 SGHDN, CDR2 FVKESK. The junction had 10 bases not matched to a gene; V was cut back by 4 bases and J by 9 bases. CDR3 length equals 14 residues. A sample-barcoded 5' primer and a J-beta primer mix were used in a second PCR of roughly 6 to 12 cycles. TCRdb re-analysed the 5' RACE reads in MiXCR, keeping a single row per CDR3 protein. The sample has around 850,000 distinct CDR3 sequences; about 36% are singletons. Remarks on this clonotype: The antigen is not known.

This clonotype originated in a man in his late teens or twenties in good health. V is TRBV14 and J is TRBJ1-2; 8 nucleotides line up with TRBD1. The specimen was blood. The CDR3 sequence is CASSPRTGWNRYTF. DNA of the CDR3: TGTGCCAGCAGCCCCCGGACAGGGTGGAATCGCTACACCTTC.